One and the same sample provided the 20 T cell receptor beta chains below, sequenced in a study of Ad26.COV2.S vaccination and SARS-CoV-2 variants. The sample's treatment: 15 to 20 received Ad26.COV2.S at low or high dose, single or two shots; about five received placebo; per-sample allocation not given. Sampling occurred on day 63 after the first vaccine or placebo injection. Some clones are missing from TCRdb's copy, which holds only in-frame ones; the method was immunoSEQ multiplex PCR. Counted here are fewer than 900,000 clones, roughly 90% occurring once; the ten biggest clones make up approximately 1.5%. Sequences were derived from peripheral blood, sampled in a trial of Ad26.COV2.S vaccine versus placebo. The receptor source for this set is a person aged 18 to 65 who received the Ad26.COV2.S COVID-19 vaccine or a placebo.

With regard to this clone: Other nucleotide sequences in the sample specify the same CDR3. The CDR3 is CAWSLGGDQPQHF. In nucleotides, the CDR3 is TGTGCCTGGAGTTTAGGGGGGGATCAGCCCCAGCATTTT. The rearrangement links TRBV30 to TRBJ1-5; weak D call: TRBD1 (6 bases). Trimming removed 2 bases from V and 5 bases from J, with 10 bases in between. Germline-derived CDR1 and CDR2 are GTSNPN and SVGIG (reference sequence). The CDR3 is 13 residues long. Full variable domain (remainder filled in from reference TRBV30 and TRBJ1-5): SQTIHQWPATLVQPVGSPLSLECTVEGTSNPNLYWYRQAAGRGLQLLFYSVGIGQISSEVPQNLSASRPQDRQFILSSKKLLLSDSGFYLCAWSLGGDQPQHFGDGTRLSIL.

The rearrangement joins TRBV30 to TRBJ1-5, with unresolved D. V gave up 0 bases and J gave up 7 bases, with 13 bases separating them. Per germline, CDR1 GTSNPN and CDR2 SVGIG (reference sequence). The CDR3 has 14 amino acids. The CDR3 sequence: CAWSVGPFGQPQHF. CDR3 in DNA: TGTGCCTGGAGTGTAGGTCCCTTCGGGCAGCCCCAGCATTTT.

The rearrangement joins TRBV18 to TRBJ1-2; 7 bases match TRBD1. Trimming cost V 6 bases and J 3 bases; bases outside gene matches: 4. Germline assignment: CDR1 KGHSH and CDR2 LQKENI. CDR3 length: 13 residues. CDR3 in amino acids: CASSQGEDYGYTF. For the CDR3, the DNA is TGTGCCAGCTCGCAGGGGGAGGACTATGGCTACACCTTC.

This clone was observed once. The chain combines TRBV2 with TRBJ1-6; D remains ambiguous. Deletions cut 2 bases from V and 3 bases from J, with 8 bases between. Germline CDR1 reads SNHLY; CDR2 reads FYNNEI. This CDR3 is 15 amino acids long. CDR3 nucleotide sequence: TGTGCCAGCAGTGAAAAGACACTCTATAATTCACCCCTCCACTTT. It yields the protein CASSEKTLYNSPLHF.

The chain employs TRBV7-2 and TRBJ2-2; the D is unclear. The CDR3 is 14 residues long. V shed 1 base and J shed 3 bases, with 6 bases lying between them. Germline CDR1 reads SGHTA; CDR2 reads FQGNSA. CDR3 sequence reads: CASSLGPDTGELFF. The CDR3 DNA reads as TGTGCCAGCAGCTTAGGGCCGGACACCGGGGAGCTGTTTTTT. The full variable domain, rest sourced from reference TRBV7-2 and TRBJ2-2, is GAGVSQSPSNKVTEKGKDVELRCDPISGHTALYWYRQSLGQGLEFLIYFQGNSAPDKSGLPSDRFSAERTGGSVSTLTIQRTQQEDSAVYLCASSLGPDTGELFFGEGSRLTVL.

The chain employs TRBV19 and TRBJ1-2, with a weak D call TRBD1 (6 bases). CDR3 length: 11 amino acids. Germline CDR1 and CDR2: LNHDA and SQIVND (reference sequence). Trimming shortened V by 5 bases and J by 9 bases, and 10 bases separated the two germline ends. The CDR3 nucleotides read TGTGCCAGTAGTCCTGGACAGAGCTACACCTTC. It encodes CASSPGQSYTF.

The chain links TRBV15 to TRBJ2-7; D might be TRBD2 (6 bases). Germline CDR1 LNHNV, CDR2 YYDKDF (reference sequence). The CDR3 is 14 residues long. Trimming took off 4 bases at V and 0 bases at J, with 10 bases between the two ends. CDR3 in amino acids: CATSIGGTSYEQYF. CDR3 sequence (DNA): TGTGCCACCAGCATAGGCGGGACCTCCTACGAGCAGTACTTC.

This clone was detected once. The rearrangement links TRBV30 to TRBJ2-7; no firm D call. There are 12 residues in the CDR3. Trimming removed 4 bases at V and 2 bases at J, with 9 bases between. The germline V gene has CDR1 GTSNPN and CDR2 SVGIG (reference sequence). The DNA of the CDR3 is TGTGCCTGGACGTCCCAGGCCTACGAGCAGTACTTC. Its protein product is CAWTSQAYEQYF.

A few counts support this clone. The chain joins TRBV3-1 (or the pseudogene TRBV3-2) to TRBJ2-3, with D uncertain. V shed 0 bases and J shed 2 bases, with 6 bases lying between them. Germline CDR1 reads LGHDT; CDR2 reads YNNKEL (reference sequence). The CDR3 contains 14 residues. CDR3: CASSQDAFTDTQYF. The CDR3 coding sequence is TGTGCCAGCAGCCAAGATGCCTTCACAGATACGCAGTATTTT.

The rearrangement uses TRBV7-2 and TRBJ1-6; D remains unclear. CDR3 length: 15 amino acids. CDR1 is SGHTA, CDR2 FQGNSA, per germline. V gave up 1 base and J gave up 7 bases, with 11 bases separating them. CDR3: CASSLEGRMNSPLHF. In DNA, the CDR3 is TGTGCCAGCAGCTTAGAGGGCAGAATGAATTCACCCCTCCACTTT.

The chain combines TRBV12-3 or TRBV12-4 with TRBJ2-2; D gene uncertain. This CDR3 is 13 amino acids long. Trimming stripped 3 bases from V and 1 base from J, with 3 bases between. The CDR3 loop reads CASSFGNTGELFF. The CDR3 nucleotides are TGTGCCAGCAGTTTCGGGAACACCGGGGAGCTGTTTTTT.

CDR3 sequence: CASSELMEDSTDTQYF. In DNA, the CDR3 is TGCGCCAGCAGTGAGCTAATGGAGGATAGCACAGATACGCAGTATTTT. The rearrangement links TRBV10-1 to TRBJ2-3; D is possibly TRBD2 (5 bases). CDR1 WNHNN and CDR2 SYGVQD come from the germline V gene (reference sequence). V was pared by 2 bases and J by 0 bases, with 12 bases between. The CDR3 contains 16 residues.

J is TRBJ1-5 and V is TRBV6-2 or TRBV6-3; D is possibly TRBD1 (6 bases). The CDR3 loop spans 17 amino acids. Trimming took 4 bases from V and 2 from J, leaving 18 bases between them. CDR1 is MNHEY and CDR2 is SVGEGT in the germline V gene. This chain's CDR3 is CASSSPPGTRGNQPQHF. The CDR3 bases are TGTGCCAGCAGTTCTCCCCCCGGGACACGGGGCAATCAGCCCCAGCATTTT.

In its sample, this clone was seen once. The genes are TRBV7-2 and TRBJ2-5; D possibly corresponds to TRBD2 (5 bases). This CDR3 has 14 amino acids. Germline V gene lookup returns CDR1 SGHTA and CDR2 FQGNSA. Trimming took off 1 base at V and 4 bases at J, with 10 bases between the two ends. The CDR3 sequence is CASSLGRGGETQYF. In nucleotides, the CDR3 is TGTGCCAGCAGCTTAGGGCGAGGAGGAGAGACCCAGTACTTC.

This chain joins TRBV6-1 and TRBJ1-2, with TRBD1 as a possible D gene (5 bases). The V end was cut by 2 bases, the J end by 4 bases, with 11 bases between. This CDR3 spans 14 amino acids. The germline V gene encodes CDR1 MNHNS and CDR2 SASEGT. This chain's CDR3 is CASSESGDCYGYTF. The CDR3 DNA follows: TGTGCCAGCAGTGAAAGCGGGGACTGCTATGGCTACACCTTC.

The V and J genes are TRBV2 and TRBJ1-5; tentatively, D is TRBD1 (6 bases). Trimming took off 5 bases at V and 1 base at J, with 9 bases between the two ends. This CDR3 spans 14 amino acids. The V gene's germline CDR1 is SNHLY and CDR2 FYNNEI. In DNA, the CDR3 is TGTGCCAGCAGTCGCCAGGGGAGCAATCAGCCCCAGCATTTT. It specifies CASSRQGSNQPQHF.

The rearrangement joins TRBV5-6 to TRBJ2-5; possible D gene TRBD1, 8 bases. The V gene's germline CDR1 is SGHDT and CDR2 YYEEEE. The V end was cut by 1 base, the J end by 3 bases, with 19 bases between. The CDR3 totals 17 residues. CDR3 sequence reads: CASSLLLTGEGKETQYF. CDR3 nucleotide sequence: TGTGCCAGCAGCTTGCTTCTGACAGGGGAGGGGAAAGAGACCCAGTACTTC. Combining the CDR3 with reference TRBV5-6 and TRBJ2-5 gives the whole variable domain DAGVTQSPTHLIKTRGQQVTLRCSPKSGHDTVSWYQQALGQGPQFIFQYYEEEERQRGNFPDRFSGHQFPNYSSELNVNALLLGDSALYLCASSLLLTGEGKETQYFGPGTRLLVL.

This clone appeared once. The gene calls are TRBV5-4 and TRBJ2-7; 10 bases match TRBD2. The CDR3 length is 14 residues. Trimming cost V 4 bases and J 0 bases; bases outside gene matches: 1. Germline values: CDR1 SGHNT, CDR2 YYREEE (reference sequence). The CDR3 loop reads CASSASGGSYEQYF. Here the CDR3 DNA reads TGTGCCAGCAGCGCTAGCGGGGGCTCCTACGAGCAGTACTTC.

This clone was seen once. This chain uses TRBV30 with TRBJ2-2; possible D gene TRBD1, 6 bases. Germline assignment: CDR1 GTSNPN and CDR2 SVGIG (reference sequence). V lost 2 bases and J lost 6, with 10 bases in between. The CDR3 loop spans 13 amino acids. CDR3 coding DNA: TGTGCCTGGAGTATCCCAGGGGCCGGGGAGCTGTTTTTT. This gives the protein CAWSIPGAGELFF.

This clone has more than one count but fewer than ten. The rearrangement uses TRBV29-1 and TRBJ1-3, with 10 bases matching TRBD1. Unmatched junction bases numbered 8, after V lost 7 bases and J lost 2 bases. Germline V CDR1 and CDR2: SQVTM, ANQGSEA. The CDR3 consists of 15 residues. The chain's CDR3 is CSASTGGSPGNTIYF. CDR3 nucleotide sequence: TGCAGCGCCTCGACAGGGGGCTCTCCTGGAAACACCATATATTTT.